These 18 T cell receptor beta chains originate from one sample sequenced in a study of long-term antiretroviral therapy in people with HIV. Running of the v3.0 immunoSEQ assay took place at survey level. Assay: immunoSEQ multiplex PCR; the TCRdb copy retains only in-frame clones and omits some. This table holds about 30,000 clones, over 90% found once. Specimen: unsorted PBMCs, collected 6.5 years after starting antiretroviral therapy. The source of these receptors is a woman between 40 and 55 years old with HIV.

The chain carries TRBV9 and TRBJ1-2, with D possibly matching TRBD1 (6 bases). Trimming stripped 0 bases from V and 7 bases from J, with 13 bases between. The length of the CDR3 is 14 residues. Per germline, CDR1 SGDLS and CDR2 YYNGEE. CDR3 coding DNA: TGTGCCAGCAGCGTAGCGGGGGGCGGGAGTGGCTACACCTTC. Translation gives CASSVAGGGSGYTF.

This clone was seen once. Its ends do not fully match the called genes, so a read error is possible. The chain is built from TRBV6-5 and TRBJ1-2; D ambiguous. The CDR3 is 14 amino acids. Looked up from germline, CDR1 is MNHEY and CDR2 is SVGAGI. CDR3 residues: CASSTTVQSSTAIF. The CDR3 DNA follows: TGTGCCAGCAGTACTACTGTTCAAAGTTCGACCGCGATATTC.

CDR3 nucleotide sequence: TGTGCCAGCAGCAACCTAGCGGGGGGGAGGGAGACCCAGTACTTC. Amino acids: CASSNLAGGRETQYF. J is TRBJ2-5 and V is TRBV7-8; TRBD2 matches 12 bases. There are 15 residues in the CDR3. The germline gives CDR1 SGHVS, CDR2 FQNEAQ. Trimming cost V 5 bases and J 5 bases; bases outside gene matches: 6.

The CDR3 DNA reads TGCACCAGCAGCTCGGACCCAGCAAAGGGAGGGCTGTTTTTT. It codes for CTSSSDPAKGGLFF. The chain has TRBV1 and TRBJ2-2; the D segment call TRBD2 is taken from the table without a DNA check. TRBV1 is given as a pseudogene. CDR3 length: 14 amino acids.

The chain employs TRBV5-4 and TRBJ2-2; D ambiguous. This CDR3 has 13 amino acids. Trimming removed 3 bases from V and 8 bases from J, with 11 bases in between. From germline, CDR1 is SGHNT and CDR2 YYREEE (reference sequence). Here the CDR3 reads CASSSGFTGELFF. DNA of the CDR3: TGTGCCAGCAGCTCTGGATTCACGGGGGAGCTGTTTTTT.

This clone was seen just once. This chain joins TRBV7-6 and TRBJ2-5; D not certain. The V end lost 1 base, the J end lost 5 bases, and 8 bases lay between the germline ends. Germline V gives CDR1 SGHVS, CDR2 FNYEAQ. The CDR3 is 13 amino acids. CDR3 sequence: CASSLERIETQYF. The CDR3 DNA is TGTGCCAGCAGCTTAGAAAGGATCGAGACCCAGTACTTC.

The rearrangement links TRBV6-6 to TRBJ2-7; D may be TRBD1 (6 bases). The ends were cut back, 7 bases at V and 6 bases at J, with 13 bases in the middle. This CDR3 region has 12 residues. In germline, CDR1 is MNHNY, CDR2 SVGAGI (reference sequence). The CDR3 nucleotides are TGTGCCAGCACGCCACAGGGACCCGAGCAGTACTTC. Its protein is CASTPQGPEQYF.

V gene TRBV4-1 combines with J gene TRBJ1-1; 10 nucleotides align to TRBD1. The CDR3 is 16 amino acids. Germline CDR1 reads MGHRA; CDR2 reads YSYEKL. Germline trimming cut 4 bases from V and 1 base from J; bases unmatched to any gene: 6. CDR3 residues: CASSPRGTGENTEAFF. CDR3 nucleotides: TGCGCCAGCAGCCCTCGAGGGACAGGGGAGAACACTGAAGCTTTCTTT.

The chain is built from TRBV7-9 and TRBJ1-2, with 10 nucleotides matching TRBD1. CDR1 SEHNR and CDR2 FQNEAQ come from the germline V gene (reference sequence). The V segment lost 3 bases and the J segment 7 bases; nucleotides outside the gene matches: 11. This CDR3 is built from 16 residues. CDR3 residues: CASSFRQGARGSGYTF. The CDR3 DNA reads TGTGCCAGCAGCTTTCGACAGGGGGCGCGTGGTAGTGGCTACACCTTC.

The chain carries TRBV4-3 and TRBJ2-3, with D possibly matching TRBD1 (5 bases). Germline-derived CDR1 and CDR2 are LGHNA and YSLEER. This CDR3 has 15 residues. Trimming removed 1 base from V and 6 bases from J, with 14 bases in between. CDR3 protein: CASSQGGGSGDTQYF. The CDR3, as DNA: TGCGCCAGCAGCCAAGGGGGCGGCTCGGGCGATACGCAGTATTTT.

CDR3 sequence: CASSYGTGAGAFF. In DNA form, the CDR3 reads TGTGCCAGCAGTTACGGGACAGGAGCTGGAGCTTTCTTT. The chain recombines TRBV6-5 with TRBJ1-1, with TRBD1 matching 8 bases. Germline trimming cut 2 bases from V and 10 bases from J; bases unmatched to any gene: 6. The CDR3 is 13 amino acids. Germline CDR1 is MNHEY and CDR2 is SVGAGI.

The V gene is TRBV4-1, the J gene TRBJ2-3, with D possibly being TRBD2 (6 bases). The V and J ends lost 3 bases and 0 bases respectively, with 10 bases between them. The CDR3 has 15 residues. Germline V lookup: CDR1 MGHRA, CDR2 YSYEKL. Here the CDR3 reads CASSQGTLSTDTQYF. CDR3 sequence (DNA): TGCGCCAGCAGCCAGGGGACTTTGAGCACAGATACGCAGTATTTT.

The sample holds a few counts of this clone. J is TRBJ1-1 and V is TRBV9; TRBD1 matches 8 bases. This CDR3 is 14 amino acids long. V lost 3 bases to trimming and J lost 3 bases; unmatched junction nucleotides: 4. Germline assignment: CDR1 SGDLS and CDR2 YYNGEE. DNA of the CDR3: TGTGCCAGCAGCGGCAGGGGGCAGGACACTGAAGCTTTCTTT. It specifies CASSGRGQDTEAFF.

The chain recombines TRBV19 with TRBJ1-3; 10 nucleotides agree with TRBD1. The junction had 6 bases not matched to a gene; V was cut back by 9 bases and J by 4 bases. Germline V gene lookup returns CDR1 LNHDA and CDR2 SQIVND (reference sequence). The CDR3 has 14 residues. This CDR3 is CASLGTGAGNTIYF. CDR3 in DNA: TGTGCCAGCCTCGGGACAGGGGCCGGAAACACCATATATTTT.

In this sample, this clone turned up once. In the same sample, other DNA sequences code for this CDR3. This chain uses TRBV6-6 with TRBJ2-7; 8 bases fit TRBD1. Germline CDR1 MNHNY, CDR2 SVGAGI (reference sequence). The CDR3 length is 15 residues. Trimming took 6 bases from V and 0 from J; bases not matched to a gene: 7. The CDR3 reads CASSAGTGLSYEQYF. The DNA of the CDR3 is TGTGCCAGCAGCGCCGGGACAGGCCTCTCCTACGAGCAGTACTTC.

The chain recombines TRBV5-1 with TRBJ1-5, with a weak D call TRBD1 (5 bases). Germline CDR1 reads SGHRS; CDR2 reads YFSETQ. V was trimmed by 4 bases and J by 1 base, leaving 15 bases between them. The CDR3 has 16 residues. The CDR3 nucleotides read TGCGCCAGCAGCCCGGTGGGGGGAGGGAGCAATCAGCCCCAGCATTTT. Translated: CASSPVGGGSNQPQHF.

The rearrangement links TRBV5-1 to TRBJ2-7; 12 bases are a match to TRBD2. The germline V gene has CDR1 SGHRS and CDR2 YFSETQ. V was pared by 3 bases and J by 4 bases, with 5 bases of the junction left unmatched. The CDR3 has 15 amino acids. The CDR3 is CASSSGLAGLYEQYF. The CDR3 DNA sequence: TGCGCCAGCAGCTCCGGACTAGCGGGGTTGTACGAGCAGTACTTC.

The J gene is TRBJ2-2, the V gene TRBV30, with D possibly TRBD1 on 6 matching bases. The CDR3 is 14 residues long. V was pared by 2 bases and J by 7 bases, with 14 bases between. The germline V gene encodes CDR1 GTSNPN and CDR2 SVGIG (reference sequence). CDR3 sequence (DNA): TGTGCCTGGAGTTCACACAGGGAAGGCGGGGAGCTGTTTTTT. This codes for CAWSSHREGGELFF.